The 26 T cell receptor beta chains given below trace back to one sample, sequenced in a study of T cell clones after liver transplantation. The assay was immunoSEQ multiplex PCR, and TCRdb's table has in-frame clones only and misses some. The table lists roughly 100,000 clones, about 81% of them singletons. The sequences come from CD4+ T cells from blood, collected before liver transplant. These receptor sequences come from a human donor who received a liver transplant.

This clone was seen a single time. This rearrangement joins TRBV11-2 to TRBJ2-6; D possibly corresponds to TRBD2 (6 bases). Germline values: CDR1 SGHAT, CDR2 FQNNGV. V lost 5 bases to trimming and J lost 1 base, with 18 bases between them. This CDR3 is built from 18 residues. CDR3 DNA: TGTGCCAGCAGCCCGAGGACAATGCGGGGTTCTGGGGCCAACGTCCTGACTTTC. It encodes CASSPRTMRGSGANVLTF.

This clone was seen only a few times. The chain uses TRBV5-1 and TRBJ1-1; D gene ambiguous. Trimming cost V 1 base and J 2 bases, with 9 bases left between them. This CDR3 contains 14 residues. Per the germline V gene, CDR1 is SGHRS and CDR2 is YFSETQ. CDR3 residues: CASSLLDGNTEAFF. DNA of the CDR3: TGCGCCAGCAGCTTGTTGGACGGAAACACTGAAGCTTTCTTT.

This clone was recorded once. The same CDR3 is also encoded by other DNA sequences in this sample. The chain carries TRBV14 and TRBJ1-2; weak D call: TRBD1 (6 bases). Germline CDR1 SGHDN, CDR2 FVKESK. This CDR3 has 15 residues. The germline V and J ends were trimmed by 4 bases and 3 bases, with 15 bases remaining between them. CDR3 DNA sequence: TGTGCCAGCAGCCCTATCCGGGACATTCACTATGGCTACACCTTC. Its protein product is CASSPIRDIHYGYTF.

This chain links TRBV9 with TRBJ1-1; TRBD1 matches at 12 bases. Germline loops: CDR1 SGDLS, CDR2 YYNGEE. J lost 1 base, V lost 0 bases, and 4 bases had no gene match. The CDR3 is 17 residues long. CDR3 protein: CASSVGGQGAQNTEAFF. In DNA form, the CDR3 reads TGTGCCAGCAGCGTAGGGGGACAGGGGGCCCAGAACACTGAAGCTTTCTTT. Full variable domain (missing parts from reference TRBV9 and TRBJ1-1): DSGVTQTPKHLITATGQRVTLRCSPRSGDLSVYWYQQSLDQGLQFLIQYYNGEERAKGNILERFSAQQFPDLHSELNLSSLELGDSALYFCASSVGGQGAQNTEAFFGQGTRLTVV.

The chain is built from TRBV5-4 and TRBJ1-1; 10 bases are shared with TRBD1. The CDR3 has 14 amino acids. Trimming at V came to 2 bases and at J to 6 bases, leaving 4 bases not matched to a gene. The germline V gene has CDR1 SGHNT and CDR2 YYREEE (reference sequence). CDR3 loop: CASSLGQGGPEAFF. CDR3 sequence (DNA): TGTGCCAGCAGCTTAGGACAGGGGGGACCTGAAGCTTTCTTT.

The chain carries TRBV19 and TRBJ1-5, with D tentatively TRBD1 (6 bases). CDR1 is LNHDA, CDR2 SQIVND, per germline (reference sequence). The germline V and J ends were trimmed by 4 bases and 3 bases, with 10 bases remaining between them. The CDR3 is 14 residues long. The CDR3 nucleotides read TGTGCCAGTAGTAGACAGGTGAACAATCAGCCCCAGCATTTT. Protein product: CASSRQVNNQPQHF.

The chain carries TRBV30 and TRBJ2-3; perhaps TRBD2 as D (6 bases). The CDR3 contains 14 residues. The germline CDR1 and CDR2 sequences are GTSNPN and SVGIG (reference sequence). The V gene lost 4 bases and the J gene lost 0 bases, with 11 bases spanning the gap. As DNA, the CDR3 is TGTGCCTGGAAAGGAGGGAAGAGCACAGATACGCAGTATTTT. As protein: CAWKGGKSTDTQYF.

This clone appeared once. The CDR3 spells CASSVDGRVAEQYF. As DNA, the CDR3 is TGTGCCAGCAGCGTAGACGGCAGGGTGGCCGAGCAGTACTTC. The V gene is TRBV9, the J gene TRBJ2-7; tentatively, D is TRBD1 (5 bases). V dropped 0 bases and J dropped 6 bases, with 13 bases sitting between them. The germline V gene encodes CDR1 SGDLS and CDR2 YYNGEE. The CDR3 spans 14 residues.

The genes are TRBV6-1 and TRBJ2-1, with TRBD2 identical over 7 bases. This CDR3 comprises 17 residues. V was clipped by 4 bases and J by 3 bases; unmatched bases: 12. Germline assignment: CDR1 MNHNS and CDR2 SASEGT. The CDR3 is CASSASSGSNLYNEQFF. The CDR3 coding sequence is TGTGCCAGCAGTGCAAGTAGCGGGTCTAACCTCTACAATGAGCAGTTCTTC.

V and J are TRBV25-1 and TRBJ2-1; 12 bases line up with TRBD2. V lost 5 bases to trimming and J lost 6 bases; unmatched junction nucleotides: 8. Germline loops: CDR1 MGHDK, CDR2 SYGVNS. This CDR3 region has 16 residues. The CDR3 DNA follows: TGTGCCAGCAGTACCCATCTAGCGGGAGGGCTCAATGAGCAGTTCTTC. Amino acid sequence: CASSTHLAGGLNEQFF.

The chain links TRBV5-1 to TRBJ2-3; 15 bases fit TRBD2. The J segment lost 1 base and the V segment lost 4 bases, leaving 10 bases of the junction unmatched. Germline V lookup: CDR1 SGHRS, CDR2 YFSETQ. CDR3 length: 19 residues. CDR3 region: CASSPGGLAGGPGTDTQYF. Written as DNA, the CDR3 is TGCGCCAGCAGCCCGGGCGGACTAGCGGGGGGGCCCGGCACAGATACGCAGTATTTT. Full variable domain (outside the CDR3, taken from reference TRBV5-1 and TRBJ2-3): KAGVTQTPRYLIKTRGQQVTLSCSPISGHRSVSWYQQTPGQGLQFLFEYFSETQRNKGNFPGRFSGRQFSNSRSEMNVSTLELGDSALYLCASSPGGLAGGPGTDTQYFGPGTRLTVL.

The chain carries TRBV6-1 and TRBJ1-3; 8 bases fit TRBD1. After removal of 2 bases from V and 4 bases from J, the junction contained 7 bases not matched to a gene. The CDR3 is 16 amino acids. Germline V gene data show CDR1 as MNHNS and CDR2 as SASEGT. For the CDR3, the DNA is TGTGCCAGCAGTGAAAGTTGGACAGGGAGAGGAAACACCATATATTTT. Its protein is CASSESWTGRGNTIYF.

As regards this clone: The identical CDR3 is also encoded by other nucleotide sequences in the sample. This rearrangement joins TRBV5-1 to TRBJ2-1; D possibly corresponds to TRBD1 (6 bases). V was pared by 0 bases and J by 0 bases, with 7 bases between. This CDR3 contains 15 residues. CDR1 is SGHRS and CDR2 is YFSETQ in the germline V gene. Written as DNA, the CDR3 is TGCGCCAGCAGCTTGGTAGGGGGCTCCTACAATGAGCAGTTCTTC. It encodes CASSLVGGSYNEQFF.

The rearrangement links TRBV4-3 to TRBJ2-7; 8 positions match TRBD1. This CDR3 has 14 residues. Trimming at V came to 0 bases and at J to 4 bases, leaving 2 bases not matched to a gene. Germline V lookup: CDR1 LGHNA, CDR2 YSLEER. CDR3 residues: CASSQDRGPYEQYF. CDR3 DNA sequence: TGCGCCAGCAGCCAAGACAGGGGGCCTTACGAGCAGTACTTC.

CDR3 coding DNA: TGTGCCAGCAGTGAGGGGGCGTCAGATGAGCAGTTCTTC. Residues: CASSEGASDEQFF. The chain recombines TRBV6-4 with TRBJ2-1; a weak D match, TRBD1 (6 bases). From germline, CDR1 is MRHNA and CDR2 SNTAGT. Trimming left V 3 bases short and J 8 bases short, with 11 bases between. CDR3 length: 13 amino acids.

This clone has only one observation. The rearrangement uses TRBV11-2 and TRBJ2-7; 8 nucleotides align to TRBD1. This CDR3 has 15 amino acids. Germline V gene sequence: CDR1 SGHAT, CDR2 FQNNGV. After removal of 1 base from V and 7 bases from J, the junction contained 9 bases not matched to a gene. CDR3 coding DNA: TGTGCCAGCAGCTTAGCGGGGACAGGTTCGCTGGAGCAGTACTTC. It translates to CASSLAGTGSLEQYF.

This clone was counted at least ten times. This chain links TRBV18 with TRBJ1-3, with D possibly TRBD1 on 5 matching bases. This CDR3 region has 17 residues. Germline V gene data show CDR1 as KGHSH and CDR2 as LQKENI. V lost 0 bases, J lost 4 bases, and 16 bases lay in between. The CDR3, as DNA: TGTGCCAGCTCACCACCGCAGGCAGGGACGAGAGGAAACACCATATATTTT. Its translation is CASSPPQAGTRGNTIYF.

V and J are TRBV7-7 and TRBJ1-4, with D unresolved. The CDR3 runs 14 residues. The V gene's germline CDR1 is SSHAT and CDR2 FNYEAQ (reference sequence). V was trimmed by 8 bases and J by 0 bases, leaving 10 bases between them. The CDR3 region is CASSPGATNEKLFF. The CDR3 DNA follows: TGTGCCAGCTCGCCGGGAGCAACTAATGAAAAACTGTTTTTT.

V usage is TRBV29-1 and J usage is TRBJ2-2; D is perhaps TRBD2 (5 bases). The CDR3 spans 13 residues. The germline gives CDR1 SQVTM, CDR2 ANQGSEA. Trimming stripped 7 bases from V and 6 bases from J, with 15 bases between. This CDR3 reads CSGGSNLAGELFF. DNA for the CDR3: TGCAGCGGCGGGTCCAATCTAGCCGGGGAGCTGTTTTTT.

CDR3 sequence reads: CASSLRQGSSYEQYF. The CDR3 nucleotides are TGTGCCAGCAGTTTAAGACAGGGAAGCTCCTACGAGCAGTACTTC. This rearrangement joins TRBV27 to TRBJ2-7; 7 bases align to TRBD1. Germline CDR1 is MNHEY and CDR2 is SMNVEV (reference sequence). V lost 2 bases, J lost 0 bases, and 4 bases stayed unmatched. The CDR3 contains 15 residues.

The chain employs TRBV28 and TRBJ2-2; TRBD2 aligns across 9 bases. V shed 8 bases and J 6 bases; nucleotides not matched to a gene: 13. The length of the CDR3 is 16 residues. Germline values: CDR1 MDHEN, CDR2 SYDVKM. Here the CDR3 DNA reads TGTGCCAGCTACCAGGGGGATAGCGGGAGATCCGGGGAGCTGTTTTTT. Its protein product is CASYQGDSGRSGELFF.

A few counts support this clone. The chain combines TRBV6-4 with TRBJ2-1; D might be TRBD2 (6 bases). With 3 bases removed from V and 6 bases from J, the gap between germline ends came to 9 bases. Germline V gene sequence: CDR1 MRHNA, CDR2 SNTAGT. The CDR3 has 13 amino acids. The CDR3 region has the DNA TGTGCCAGCAGTGAAAACGGGGGCAATGAGCAGTTCTTC. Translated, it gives CASSENGGNEQFF.

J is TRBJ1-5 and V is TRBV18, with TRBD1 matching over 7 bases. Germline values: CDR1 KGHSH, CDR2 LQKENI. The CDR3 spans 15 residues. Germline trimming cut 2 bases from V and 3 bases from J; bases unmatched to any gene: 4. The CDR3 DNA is TGTGCCAGCTCACCAGGGCAGGGGGTCAATCAGCCCCAGCATTTT. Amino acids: CASSPGQGVNQPQHF. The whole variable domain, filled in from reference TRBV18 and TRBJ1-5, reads NAGVMQNPRHLVRRRGQEARLRCSPMKGHSHVYWYRQLPEEGLKFMVYLQKENIIDESGMPKERFSAEFPKEGPSILRIQQVVRGDSAAYFCASSPGQGVNQPQHFGDGTRLSIL.

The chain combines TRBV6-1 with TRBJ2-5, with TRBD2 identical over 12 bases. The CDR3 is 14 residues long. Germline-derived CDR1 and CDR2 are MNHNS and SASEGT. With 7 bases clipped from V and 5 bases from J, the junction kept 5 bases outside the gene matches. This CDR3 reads CASIRGLAGETQYF. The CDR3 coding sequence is TGTGCCAGCATCCGAGGACTAGCGGGGGAGACCCAGTACTTC.

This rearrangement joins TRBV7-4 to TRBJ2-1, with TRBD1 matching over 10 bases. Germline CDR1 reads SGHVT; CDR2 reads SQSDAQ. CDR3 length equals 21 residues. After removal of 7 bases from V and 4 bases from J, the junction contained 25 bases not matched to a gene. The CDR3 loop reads CASIPGGDRGVSGLSYNEQFF. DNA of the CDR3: TGTGCCAGCATTCCAGGAGGGGACAGGGGCGTAAGCGGGCTCTCATACAATGAGCAGTTCTTC.

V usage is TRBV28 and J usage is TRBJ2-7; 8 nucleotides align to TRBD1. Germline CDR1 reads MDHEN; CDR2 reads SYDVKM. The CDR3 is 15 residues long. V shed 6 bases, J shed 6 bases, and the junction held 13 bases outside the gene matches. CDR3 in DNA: TGTGCCAGCAGCCGCCCCGGGACAGGCCGTCTCGAGCAGTACTTC. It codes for CASSRPGTGRLEQYF.